These 23 T cell receptor beta chains were sequenced from one sample in a study of CD8 T cells in ankylosing spondylitis. Whole-study results and caveats: A motif in TCR beta, a set of several highly homologous variants, appeared characteristic of ankylosing spondylitis blood.

A single record per CDR3 protein comes from TCRdb applying MiXCR to the 5' RACE reads. Here the sample spans around 390,000 distinct CDR3 sequences, around 20% being singletons. Antigens for these TCRs are unknown. Sequenced material: blood, either unsorted or a sorted T cell fraction (not recorded which). The receptors derive from a male donor with ankylosing spondylitis.

This chain links TRBV10-3 with TRBJ2-2, with 10 bases identical to TRBD2. The CDR3 has 16 residues. Germline CDR1 reads ENHRY; CDR2 reads SYGVKD. J lost 2 bases, V lost 6 bases, and 6 bases had no gene match. The CDR3 DNA sequence: TGTGCCATCAGGGCTGGACTAGCGGAAAACACCGGGGAGCTGTTTTTT. Its protein product is CAIRAGLAENTGELFF.

The gene calls are TRBV7-2 and TRBJ2-3; D is unclear. The V gene lost 1 base and the J gene lost 4 bases, with 6 bases spanning the gap. The CDR3 runs to 13 residues. Germline CDR1 is SGHTA and CDR2 is FQGNSA. This CDR3 is CASSLGVSDTQYF. The CDR3 region has the DNA TGTGCCAGCAGCTTAGGCGTCTCAGATACGCAGTATTTT.

This clonotype was seen only a few times. The J gene is TRBJ2-1, the V gene TRBV6-1; 7 bases line up with TRBD1. V lost 8 bases and J lost 0; bases outside the gene matches: 4. CDR3 length: 14 residues. The V gene's germline CDR1 is MNHNS and CDR2 SASEGT. CDR3 amino acids: CASFDRVSYNEQFF. CDR3 DNA sequence: TGTGCCAGCTTCGACAGGGTCTCCTACAATGAGCAGTTCTTC.

This clonotype was seen more than once but under ten times. This chain links TRBV7-8 with TRBJ2-3; D is possibly TRBD1 or TRBD2 (6 bases each). Germline V gene sequence: CDR1 SGHVS, CDR2 FQNEAQ. The V and J ends lost 6 bases and 0 bases respectively, with 13 bases between them. CDR3 size: 15 residues. CDR3 coding DNA: TGTGCCAGCAGGATCCAAGGGGGGAGCACAGATACGCAGTATTTT. As protein: CASRIQGGSTDTQYF. Filled out from reference TRBV7-8 and TRBJ2-3, the complete variable domain reads GAGVSQSPRYKVAKRGQDVALRCDPISGHVSLFWYQQALGQGPEFLTYFQNEAQLDKSGLPSDRFFAERPEGSVSTLKIQRTQQEDSAVYLCASRIQGGSTDTQYFGPGTRLTVL.

CDR3 bases: TGCAGTGCTAGAGAGAGAGAGAGGGGGGGCGCCCAGCCCCAGCATTTT. Translating gives CSARERERGGAQPQHF. The chain recombines TRBV20-1 with TRBJ1-5, with a tentative D call TRBD1 (6 bases). The CDR3 covers 16 residues. Trimming stripped 0 bases from V and 7 bases from J, with 19 bases between. From germline, CDR1 is DFQATT and CDR2 SNEGSKA (reference sequence).

This clonotype was recorded at least ten times. The rearrangement joins TRBV7-2 to TRBJ1-1; tentative D call: TRBD1 (5 bases). This CDR3 spans 15 amino acids. Germline CDR1 is SGHTA and CDR2 is FQGNSA. The ends were cut back, 1 base at V and 5 bases at J, with 14 bases in the middle. The CDR3 loop is CASSLGGDGQTEAFF. The CDR3 DNA reads TGTGCCAGCAGCTTAGGGGGGGACGGGCAAACTGAAGCTTTCTTT.

The V call is TRBV29-1, the J call TRBJ2-2; TRBD1 is a possible D gene (6 bases). This CDR3 is built from 13 residues. V was cut by 7 bases and J by 6 bases, with 15 bases left in between. CDR1 is SQVTM and CDR2 is ANQGSEA in the germline V gene. The CDR3 loop reads CSAQTGSSGELFF. The CDR3 DNA reads as TGCAGCGCCCAGACAGGATCGTCCGGGGAGCTGTTTTTT.

This clonotype was recorded at least ten times. One end of the junction fails to match germline, which may point to a read error. The J gene is TRBJ2-3, the V gene TRBV5-1; D is possibly TRBD2 (6 bases). The CDR3 consists of 15 residues. Germline V gene sequence: CDR1 SGHRS, CDR2 YFSETQ. The CDR3 bases are TGTGCCAGCAGCTTGGACGGGAGTAGCACAGATACGCAGTATTTT. Translation: CASSLDGSSTDTQYF.

The CDR3 region is CASSPGLAGGRRRTGELFF. DNA of the CDR3: TGTGCCAGCAGCCCCGGACTAGCGGGAGGGCGTCGAAGGACCGGGGAGCTGTTTTTT. The chain is built from TRBV13 and TRBJ2-2, with 15 bases that match TRBD2. The CDR3 contains 19 residues. Germline V gives CDR1 PRHDT, CDR2 FYEKMQ (reference sequence). V trimming: 5 bases; J trimming: 5 bases; junction bases outside the gene matches: 12. Full variable domain (rest looked up from reference TRBV13 and TRBJ2-2): AAGVIQSPRHLIKEKRETATLKCYPIPRHDTVYWYQQGPGQDPQFLISFYEKMQSDKGSIPDRFSAQQFSDYHSELNMSSLELGDSALYFCASSPGLAGGRRRTGELFFGEGSRLTVL.

This clonotype was seen only a few times. The chain joins TRBV29-1 to TRBJ2-7; 7 bases line up with TRBD1. Germline CDR1 SQVTM, CDR2 ANQGSEA. The CDR3 has 13 amino acids. The junction had 11 bases not matched to a gene; V was cut back by 6 bases and J by 6 bases. The CDR3 sequence: CSVGYRGEGEQYF. The CDR3 DNA reads as TGCAGCGTGGGTTACAGGGGCGAGGGCGAGCAGTACTTC.

V usage is TRBV28 and J usage is TRBJ1-1; TRBD1 aligns across 7 bases. CDR1 is MDHEN, CDR2 SYDVKM, per germline. With 7 bases clipped from V and 4 bases from J, the junction kept 15 bases outside the gene matches. The CDR3 has 16 residues. The CDR3 spells CASNLPAGQYLTEAFF. The CDR3 DNA reads TGTGCCAGCAATCTACCAGCGGGACAGTATCTCACTGAAGCTTTCTTT.

V and J are TRBV10-3 and TRBJ2-7; 7 bases are shared with TRBD2. V lost 6 bases and J lost 2; bases outside the gene matches: 7. The germline V gene has CDR1 ENHRY and CDR2 SYGVKD. CDR3 length equals 14 residues. CDR3 DNA sequence: TGTGCCATCAGACCCGCTAGCGGCACCTACGAGCAGTACTTC. Translated, it gives CAIRPASGTYEQYF.

The rearrangement uses TRBV7-9 and TRBJ2-1; 8 bases match TRBD2. The CDR3 runs to 15 residues. CDR1 is SEHNR and CDR2 is FQNEAQ in the germline V gene (reference sequence). V shed 6 bases, J shed 0 bases, and the junction held 4 bases outside the gene matches. The CDR3 loop is CASRESGSSYNEQFF. The CDR3 bases are TGTGCCAGCAGAGAGAGCGGGAGCTCCTACAATGAGCAGTTCTTC.

The chain joins TRBV7-8 to TRBJ2-5; the D is unclear. The CDR3 has 12 amino acids. Trimming pared 7 bases from V and 4 bases from J, leaving 10 bases between. Germline values: CDR1 SGHVS, CDR2 FQNEAQ. The CDR3 region has the DNA TGTGCCAGCACCGTAACAAGAGAGACCCAGTACTTC. It encodes CASTVTRETQYF.

In its sample, this clonotype was seen a few times. J is TRBJ2-1 and V is TRBV20-1; TRBD2 matches at 8 bases. V was pared by 6 bases and J by 4 bases, with 11 bases of the junction left unmatched. The CDR3 sequence is 15 residues long. Germline V gene sequence: CDR1 DFQATT, CDR2 SNEGSKA (reference sequence). The CDR3 nucleotides are TGCAGTGCAATCCCGGGACTAGTGGCTTACAATGAGCAGTTCTTC. Protein product: CSAIPGLVAYNEQFF.

The chain links TRBV2 to TRBJ2-3; 12 nucleotides line up with TRBD2. CDR3 length equals 15 residues. Germline V lookup: CDR1 SNHLY, CDR2 FYNNEI. Unmatched junction bases numbered 8, after V lost 6 bases and J lost 7 bases. The CDR3 protein is CASRDGLAGRYTQYF. The CDR3 DNA reads TGTGCCAGCAGGGACGGACTAGCGGGACGGTATACGCAGTATTTT.

The genes are TRBV7-8 and TRBJ2-2, with unresolved D. The V end lost 3 bases, the J end lost 6 bases, and 11 bases lay between the germline ends. The CDR3 sequence is 14 residues long. Germline CDR1 reads SGHVS; CDR2 reads FQNEAQ. The CDR3 protein is CASSFSRRAGELFF. The CDR3 DNA is TGTGCCAGCAGCTTTAGCCGCCGTGCCGGGGAGCTGTTTTTT.

This clonotype has more than one count but fewer than ten. The chain links TRBV28 to TRBJ1-2; 9 nucleotides match TRBD1. CDR3 size: 18 residues. With 5 bases clipped from V and 5 bases from J, the junction kept 18 bases outside the gene matches. CDR1 MDHEN and CDR2 SYDVKM come from the germline V gene. The CDR3 region is CASSDNQDRGSPKYGYTF. In DNA form, the CDR3 reads TGTGCCAGCAGTGACAACCAGGACAGGGGTTCCCCCAAATATGGCTACACCTTC.

The chain carries TRBV5-1 and TRBJ2-3; 10 bases agree with TRBD1. The germline CDR1 and CDR2 sequences are SGHRS and YFSETQ. This CDR3 region has 16 residues. Trimming cost V 0 bases and J 1 base; bases outside gene matches: 2. The DNA of the CDR3 is TGCGCCAGCAGCTTGGTTGGACAGGGGGGCACAGATACGCAGTATTTT. This translates into CASSLVGQGGTDTQYF.

The chain carries TRBV7-9 and TRBJ2-2; 11 bases fit TRBD2. Germline V gene lookup returns CDR1 SEHNR and CDR2 FQNEAQ (reference sequence). V gave up 6 bases and J gave up 7 bases; unmatched junction bases: 4. CDR3 length: 14 residues. CDR3 nucleotides: TGTGCCAGCAGTCCGGGACTAGCGGTCGGGGAGCTGTTTTTT. Translation: CASSPGLAVGELFF.

The chain links TRBV3-1 to TRBJ2-5; TRBD2 is a possible D gene (5 bases). Between the trimmed V and J ends, which lost 2 bases and 3 bases, there was a span of 16 bases. CDR1 and CDR2 (germline): LGHDT, YNNKEL (reference sequence). CDR3 length equals 16 residues. The CDR3 protein is CASSQLGLFGKETQYF. Here the CDR3 DNA reads TGTGCCAGCAGCCAACTTGGACTCTTTGGTAAAGAGACCCAGTACTTC.

This rearrangement joins TRBV6-2 or TRBV6-3 to TRBJ1-1; D unclear. The CDR3 totals 13 residues. Trimming removed 6 bases from V and 5 bases from J, with 13 bases in between. Germline V gives CDR1 MNHEY, CDR2 SVGEGT. The CDR3 protein is CASRPGRETEAFF. CDR3 DNA sequence: TGTGCCAGCAGGCCCGGGCGGGAGACTGAAGCTTTCTTT.

V usage is TRBV18 and J usage is TRBJ2-5; TRBD1 aligns across 7 bases. Germline-derived CDR1 and CDR2 are KGHSH and LQKENI. This CDR3 spans 17 amino acids. Losses at the gene ends were 1 base for V and 1 base for J; bases not matched to a gene: 9. Written as DNA, the CDR3 is TGTGCCAGCTCACCACAGATGCAGGGGGTACCCCAAGAGACCCAGTACTTC. Its translation is CASSPQMQGVPQETQYF.